This entry lists 22 T cell receptor beta chains sequenced from one sample in a study of shared clonotypes between healthy human individuals. CD45RO-negative cells were positively selected for CCR7, leaving out terminally differentiated effector memory CD45RA+ cells. TCRdb keeps only in-frame clones here, not all; method: immunoSEQ multiplex PCR. The sample has a few million clones; just under 95% are singletons. Sequenced material: naive CD8+ T cells from PBMCs. All receptors derive from a man between 18 and 35 years old in good health. Some clones in this sample may be carry-over from other donors' samples.

The chain combines TRBV11-2 with TRBJ2-7; TRBD1 aligns across 8 bases. The CDR3 is 17 amino acids. The germline V gene has CDR1 SGHAT and CDR2 FQNNGV. The trim removed 7 bases at V and 3 bases at J, leaving 17 bases unmatched. In DNA, the CDR3 is TGTGCCAGCACCAACGCCGGACAGGGACACCTCTTCTACGAGCAGTACTTC. It yields the protein CASTNAGQGHLFYEQYF.

V usage is TRBV7-3 and J usage is TRBJ2-2, with 8 bases identical to TRBD2. Germline loops: CDR1 SGHTA, CDR2 FQGTGA. V was clipped by 5 bases and J by 4 bases; unmatched bases: 9. CDR3 length equals 16 residues. For the CDR3, the DNA is TGTGCCAGCAGCCCCGCGGGGGGAGTGCGCACCGGGGAGCTGTTTTTT. It codes for CASSPAGGVRTGELFF.

For this clone: The sample has other DNA sequences that encode this CDR3 too. The genes are TRBV30 and TRBJ2-7; the D gene is possibly TRBD2 (5 bases). Germline V CDR1 and CDR2: GTSNPN, SVGIG (reference sequence). The CDR3 covers 11 residues. With 1 base removed from V and 7 bases from J, the gap between germline ends came to 8 bases. The CDR3 DNA follows: TGTGCCTGGAGTGGCGGGCTGGAGCAGTACTTC. This codes for CAWSGGLEQYF.

The V gene is TRBV29-1, the J gene TRBJ1-1; D may be TRBD1 (6 bases). CDR1 is SQVTM, CDR2 ANQGSEA, per germline. The CDR3 covers 13 residues. The V end lost 8 bases, the J end lost 5 bases, and 18 bases lay between the germline ends. As DNA, the CDR3 is TGCAGCTTATGGCCGGGGGGCAGGACTGAAGCTTTCTTT. Its translation: CSLWPGGRTEAFF.

This rearrangement joins TRBV5-1 to TRBJ1-1; 8 bases line up with TRBD1. Germline V gene data show CDR1 as SGHRS and CDR2 as YFSETQ. CDR3 size: 16 residues. Trimming took 4 bases from V and 4 from J; bases not matched to a gene: 12. CDR3: CASSGGQGAPPTEAFF. CDR3 coding DNA: TGCGCCAGCAGCGGGGGGCAGGGGGCGCCGCCCACTGAAGCTTTCTTT.

This rearrangement joins TRBV5-5 to TRBJ2-2; D may be TRBD1 (5 bases). The CDR3 loop spans 15 amino acids. In germline, CDR1 is SGHKS, CDR2 YYEKEE (reference sequence). V lost 4 bases to trimming and J lost 5 bases, with 15 bases between them. The CDR3 DNA is TGTGCCAGCAGCCTACTGACAGTTCCAACCGGGGAGCTGTTTTTT. The encoded protein is CASSLLTVPTGELFF.

The V gene is TRBV4-1, the J gene TRBJ2-7, with 8 positions matching TRBD1. V lost 1 base and J lost 7; bases outside the gene matches: 6. Germline lookup yields CDR1 MGHRA and CDR2 YSYEKL. The CDR3 length is 14 residues. The CDR3 DNA sequence: TGCGCCAGCAGCCAAGCGACAGGGGTGCGGGAGCAGTACTTC. Its protein is CASSQATGVREQYF.

The CDR3 coding sequence is TGTGCCAGCAGCTTGGAAGGGGGTGGGGAAAAACTGTTTTTT. It yields the protein CASSLEGGGEKLFF. V gene TRBV5-4 combines with J gene TRBJ1-4; D possibly corresponds to TRBD1 (6 bases). V was cut by 0 bases and J by 8 bases, with 11 bases left in between. The CDR3 is 14 residues long. Per germline, CDR1 SGHNT and CDR2 YYREEE (reference sequence).

The chain recombines TRBV4-3 with TRBJ2-1; maybe TRBD2 (5 bases). The germline gives CDR1 LGHNA, CDR2 YSLEER. CDR3 length: 17 amino acids. V dropped 4 bases and J dropped 4 bases, with 20 bases sitting between them. Written as DNA, the CDR3 is TGCGCCAGCAGCCGCGCCCCCCCAGCGGAAAGTTACAATGAGCAGTTCTTC. This gives the protein CASSRAPPAESYNEQFF.

This chain uses TRBV19 with TRBJ1-1; unclear D gene. Germline V gene lookup returns CDR1 LNHDA and CDR2 SQIVND (reference sequence). Trimming stripped 5 bases from V and 12 bases from J, with 13 bases between. The CDR3 has 11 residues. DNA of the CDR3: TGTGCCAGTAGTTACCAGGCCGAAACTTTCTTT. Its protein product is CASSYQAETFF. The full variable domain, with the rest looked up from reference TRBV19 and TRBJ1-1, is DGGITQSPKYLFRKEGQNVTLSCEQNLNHDAMYWYRQDPGQGLRLIYYSQIVNDFQKGDIAEGYSVSREKKESFPLTVTSAQKNPTAFYLCASSYQAETFFGQGTRLTVV.

The chain uses TRBV4-1 and TRBJ2-1, with 12 nucleotides matching TRBD2. Germline CDR1 and CDR2: MGHRA and YSYEKL. CDR3 length equals 14 residues. The V gene end was trimmed by 4 bases and the J gene end by 9 bases; junction bases not matched to a gene: 4. CDR3: CASSPRLAGVEQFF. CDR3 sequence (DNA): TGCGCCAGCAGCCCTAGACTAGCGGGAGTTGAGCAGTTCTTC.

The V and J genes are TRBV15 and TRBJ2-2, with TRBD2 matching 12 bases. The J segment lost 6 bases and the V segment lost 8 bases, leaving 13 bases of the junction unmatched. The germline CDR1 and CDR2 sequences are LNHNV and YYDKDF (reference sequence). The CDR3 is made up of 17 amino acids. This CDR3 reads CATAGSRLAGEAGELFF. CDR3 sequence (DNA): TGTGCCACCGCCGGCTCCCGACTAGCGGGAGAGGCCGGGGAGCTGTTTTTT.

This sequence joins TRBV7-8 and TRBJ1-2; D gene uncertain. There are 16 residues in the CDR3. V shed 1 base and J shed 0 bases, with 12 bases lying between them. Looked up from germline, CDR1 is SGHVS and CDR2 is FQNEAQ. The CDR3 DNA sequence: TGTGCCAGCAGCTTAGGTCGGACGGCCCCTAACTATGGCTACACCTTC. Translating it yields CASSLGRTAPNYGYTF.

The V and J genes are TRBV7-8 and TRBJ2-5; 11 nucleotides agree with TRBD2. J was trimmed by 1 base and V by 4 bases; bases with no gene match: 5. The CDR3 is made up of 16 amino acids. Germline loops: CDR1 SGHVS, CDR2 FQNEAQ. This CDR3 is CASSSRGLAGQETQYF. CDR3 coding DNA: TGTGCCAGCAGCTCGAGAGGACTAGCGGGCCAAGAGACCCAGTACTTC.

The V and J genes are TRBV19 and TRBJ2-7, with D hard to call. Trimming stripped 3 bases from V and 6 bases from J, with 12 bases between. This CDR3 comprises 13 residues. Germline V CDR1 and CDR2: LNHDA, SQIVND (reference sequence). The CDR3 coding sequence is TGTGCCAGTAGTATCTGGGGATCGGGCGAGCAGTACTTC. It encodes CASSIWGSGEQYF.

The CDR3 nucleotides are TGTGCCAGCAGTTACTCTTGGGCCTCCTACGAGCAGTACTTC. It codes for CASSYSWASYEQYF. The chain uses TRBV6-5 and TRBJ2-7; D gene unclear. CDR1 and CDR2 (germline): MNHEY, SVGAGI. Trimming removed 0 bases at V and 0 bases at J, with 6 bases between. The CDR3 sequence is 14 residues long.

V is TRBV7-6 and J is TRBJ1-1; D is unclear. The CDR3 consists of 13 residues. Germline CDR1 is SGHVS and CDR2 is FNYEAQ. The V and J ends lost 5 bases and 6 bases respectively, with 13 bases between them. The CDR3 sequence is CASSPENQPEAFF. CDR3 coding DNA: TGTGCCAGCAGCCCGGAGAACCAGCCTGAAGCTTTCTTT.

This chain connects TRBV7-9 to TRBJ2-5; D possibly corresponds to TRBD2 (9 bases). The closer fit of TRBJ2-7 to the DNA end suggests the J call may be wrong. The CDR3 contains 17 residues. The germline CDR1 and CDR2 sequences are SEHNR and FQNEAQ (reference sequence). CDR3 in DNA: TGTGCCAGCAGCCCCGTCGCTAGCGGGGACAGGTGGTACGAGCAGTACTTC. It encodes CASSPVASGDRWYEQYF.

This chain links TRBV6-1 with TRBJ2-2; TRBD1 might be the D (5 bases). The germline gives CDR1 MNHNS, CDR2 SASEGT. The V end lost 2 bases, the J end lost 6 bases, and 13 bases lay between the germline ends. CDR3 size: 15 residues. For the CDR3, the DNA is TGTGCCAGCAGTGAACCGGCAGGGTTCCCCGGGGAGCTGTTTTTT. It yields the protein CASSEPAGFPGELFF.

The chain has TRBV7-9 and TRBJ2-4; D remains ambiguous. Germline CDR1 SEHNR, CDR2 FQNEAQ (reference sequence). V was shortened by 5 bases and J by 0 bases, with 8 bases between the two germline ends. The CDR3 consists of 14 residues. For the CDR3, the DNA is TGTGCCAGCAGCCCAGTTCTAGCCAAAAACATTCAGTACTTC. This translates into CASSPVLAKNIQYF.

This chain uses TRBV25-1 with TRBJ2-2, with D unresolved. The germline V gene encodes CDR1 MGHDK and CDR2 SYGVNS. The CDR3 runs 11 residues. The germline V and J ends were trimmed by 3 bases and 10 bases, with 6 bases remaining between them. CDR3 region: CASSDSLELFF. The CDR3, as DNA: TGTGCCAGCAGTGATTCTTTGGAGCTGTTTTTT.

CDR3 loop: CASRPGQTNEQFF. CDR3 nucleotides: TGCGCCAGCCGCCCCGGACAGACCAATGAGCAGTTCTTC. The V call is TRBV5-1, the J call TRBJ2-1; the D gene is possibly TRBD1 (6 bases). CDR3 length: 13 amino acids. The V and J ends lost 7 bases and 6 bases respectively, with 14 bases between them. Germline CDR1 and CDR2: SGHRS and YFSETQ.